These 9 T cell receptor beta chains were sequenced from one sample in a study of blood T cells in healthy people across ages. Together with a sample-barcoded 5' primer, a J-beta primer mix was included in a second PCR lasting about 7 to 11 cycles. TCRdb passed the 5' RACE reads through MiXCR, listing each CDR3 protein once. The sample lists about 1.4 million distinct CDR3 sequences, 59% occurring once. Material for sequencing was blood. These receptors all come from a man younger than 30 in good health.

The DNA for the CDR3 is TGCAGTGCTAGTGGAGCGGGAGGGGGGAAAGATACGCAGTATTTT. Its translation is CSASGAGGGKDTQYF. This chain joins TRBV20-1 and TRBJ2-3, with 10 bases that match TRBD2. There are 15 residues in the CDR3. From germline, CDR1 is DFQATT and CDR2 SNEGSKA (reference sequence). V shed 3 bases and J 5 bases; nucleotides not matched to a gene: 8.

The chain employs TRBV10-3 and TRBJ2-4, with unresolved D. The CDR3 length is 13 residues. V gave up 0 bases and J gave up 9 bases, with 9 bases separating them. Germline CDR1 and CDR2: ENHRY and SYGVKD. The CDR3 is CAISESTGAIQYF. DNA of the CDR3: TGTGCCATCAGTGAGTCGACGGGTGCCATTCAGTACTTC.

The rearrangement joins TRBV7-9 to TRBJ2-7; 8 nucleotides match TRBD2. Germline V gene data show CDR1 as SEHNR and CDR2 as FQNEAQ (reference sequence). V was clipped by 5 bases and J by 7 bases; unmatched bases: 16. The CDR3 is made up of 16 amino acids. The CDR3 region is CASSIQAGAPLLEQYF. CDR3 DNA sequence: TGTGCCAGCAGCATACAAGCGGGGGCCCCCCTCCTGGAGCAGTACTTC.

The chain employs TRBV6-1 and TRBJ1-5; TRBD1 matches 7 bases. CDR1 and CDR2 (germline): MNHNS, SASEGT. This CDR3 is built from 17 residues. The V and J ends lost 4 bases and 2 bases, in that order; junction bases with no gene match: 11. DNA for the CDR3: TGTGCCAGCAGTGTCCTATCGGGACAGCGACGCAATCAGCCCCAGCATTTT. Amino acids: CASSVLSGQRRNQPQHF.

This chain uses TRBV7-9 with TRBJ1-1; D is ambiguous. This CDR3 has 12 amino acids. Germline CDR1 SEHNR, CDR2 FQNEAQ (reference sequence). Between the trimmed V and J ends, which lost 3 bases and 4 bases, there was a span of 6 bases. The DNA of the CDR3 is TGTGCCAGCAGCTTCCATGGCACTGAAGCTTTCTTT. This sequence encodes CASSFHGTEAFF.

This rearrangement joins TRBV3-1 to TRBJ2-1; either TRBD1 or TRBD2 may fit D (6 bases each). V dropped 4 bases and J dropped 6 bases, with 13 bases sitting between them. CDR1 is LGHDT and CDR2 is YNNKEL in the germline V gene (reference sequence). The CDR3 runs 14 residues. CDR3 sequence reads: CASSRDRRGNEQFF. The CDR3 DNA follows: TGTGCCAGCAGCCGAGACAGGAGGGGCAATGAGCAGTTCTTC.

To note about this clonotype: One junction end disagrees with the germline gene, perhaps due to a read error. The CDR3, as DNA: TGCACCAGCCAGGAGTCCCAAGAGACCCAGTACTTC. It specifies CTSQESQETQYF. The chain joins TRBV5-1 to TRBJ2-5; D unclear. Germline CDR1 and CDR2: SGHRS and YFSETQ. This CDR3 region has 12 residues.

This chain joins TRBV20-1 and TRBJ2-7; D remains ambiguous. CDR1 and CDR2 (germline): DFQATT, SNEGSKA (reference sequence). The CDR3 runs to 11 residues. Trimming took 0 bases from V and 6 from J, leaving 6 bases between them. CDR3: CSARDKAEQYF. CDR3 DNA: TGCAGTGCTAGAGATAAAGCCGAGCAGTACTTC.

Here the CDR3 reads CASSPGQGPSNQPQHF. The CDR3 nucleotides are TGTGCCAGCTCACCCGGACAGGGGCCAAGCAATCAGCCCCAGCATTTT. The chain recombines TRBV18 with TRBJ1-5; 9 bases match TRBD1. CDR3 length: 16 residues. Germline CDR1 and CDR2: KGHSH and LQKENI. J lost 1 base, V lost 3 bases, and 4 bases had no gene match.